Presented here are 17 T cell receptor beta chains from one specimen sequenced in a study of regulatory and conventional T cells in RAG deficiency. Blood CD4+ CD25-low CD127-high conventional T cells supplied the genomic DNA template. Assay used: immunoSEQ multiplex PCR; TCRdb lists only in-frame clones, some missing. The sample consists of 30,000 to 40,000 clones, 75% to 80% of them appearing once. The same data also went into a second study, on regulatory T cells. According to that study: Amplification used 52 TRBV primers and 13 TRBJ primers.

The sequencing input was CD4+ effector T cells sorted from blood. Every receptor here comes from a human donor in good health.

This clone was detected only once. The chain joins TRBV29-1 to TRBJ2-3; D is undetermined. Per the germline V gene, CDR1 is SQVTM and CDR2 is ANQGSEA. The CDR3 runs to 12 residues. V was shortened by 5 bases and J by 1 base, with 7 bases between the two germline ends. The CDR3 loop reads CSVSPGTDTQYF. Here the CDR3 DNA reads TGCAGCGTTTCCCCCGGCACAGATACGCAGTATTTT.

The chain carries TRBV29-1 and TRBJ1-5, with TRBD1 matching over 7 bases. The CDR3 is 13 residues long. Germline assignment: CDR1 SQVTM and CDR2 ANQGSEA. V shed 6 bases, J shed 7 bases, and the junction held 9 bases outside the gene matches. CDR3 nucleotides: TGCAGCGTGGCACAGGGGCTGGAACAGCCCCAGCATTTT. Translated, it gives CSVAQGLEQPQHF.

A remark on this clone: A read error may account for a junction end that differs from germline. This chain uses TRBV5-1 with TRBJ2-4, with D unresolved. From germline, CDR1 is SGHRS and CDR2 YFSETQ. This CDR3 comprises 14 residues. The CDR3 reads CASSLGTAENIQYF. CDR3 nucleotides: TGCGCCAGCAGCTTGGGTACAGCCGAAAACATTCAGTACTTC.

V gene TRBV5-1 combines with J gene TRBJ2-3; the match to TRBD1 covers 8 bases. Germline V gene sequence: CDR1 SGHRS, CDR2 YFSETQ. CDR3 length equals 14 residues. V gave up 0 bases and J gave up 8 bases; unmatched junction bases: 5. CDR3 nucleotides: TGCGCCAGCAGCTTGGCTCAGGGGGCAGGTACGCAGTATTTT. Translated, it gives CASSLAQGAGTQYF.

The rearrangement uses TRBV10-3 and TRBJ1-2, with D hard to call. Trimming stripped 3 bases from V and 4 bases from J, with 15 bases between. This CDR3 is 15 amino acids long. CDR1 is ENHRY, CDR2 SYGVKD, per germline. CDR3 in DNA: TGTGCCATCAGTGATGAGGCCGGGCCGGGCTATGGCTACACCTTC. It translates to CAISDEAGPGYGYTF.

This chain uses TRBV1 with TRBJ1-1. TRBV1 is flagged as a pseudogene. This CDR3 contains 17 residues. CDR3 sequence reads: CTSSQDMVGSEHTEAFF. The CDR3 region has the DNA TGCACCAGCAGCCAAGACATGGTAGGCAGTGAGCACACTGAAGCTTTCTTT.

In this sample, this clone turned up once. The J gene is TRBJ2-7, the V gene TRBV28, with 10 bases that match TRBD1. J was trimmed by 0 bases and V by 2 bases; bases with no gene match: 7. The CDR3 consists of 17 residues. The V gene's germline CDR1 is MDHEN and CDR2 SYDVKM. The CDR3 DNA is TGTGCCAGCAGTTTAATGGGGGGACAGGGGAACTCCTACGAGCAGTACTTC. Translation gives CASSLMGGQGNSYEQYF.

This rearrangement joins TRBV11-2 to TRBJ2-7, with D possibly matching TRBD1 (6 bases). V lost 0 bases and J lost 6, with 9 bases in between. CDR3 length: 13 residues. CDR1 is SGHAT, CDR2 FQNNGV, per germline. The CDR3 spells CASSLETGSEQYF. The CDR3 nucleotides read TGTGCCAGCAGCTTAGAGACAGGAAGCGAGCAGTACTTC.

CDR3 bases: TGTGCCAGCAGCGTATCCCCCTGGTCCGGGGAGCTGTTTTTT. This gives the protein CASSVSPWSGELFF. The V gene is TRBV9, the J gene TRBJ2-2; D is undetermined. The CDR3 has 14 residues. V was clipped by 1 base and J by 6 bases, with 10 bases between them. Germline V lookup: CDR1 SGDLS, CDR2 YYNGEE.

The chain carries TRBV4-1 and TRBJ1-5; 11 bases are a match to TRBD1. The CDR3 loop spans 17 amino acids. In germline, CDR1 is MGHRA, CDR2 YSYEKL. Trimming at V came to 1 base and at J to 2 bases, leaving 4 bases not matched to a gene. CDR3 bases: TGCGCCAGCAGCCAAGGGACAGGGGGCTACGGCAATCAGCCCCAGCATTTT. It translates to CASSQGTGGYGNQPQHF.

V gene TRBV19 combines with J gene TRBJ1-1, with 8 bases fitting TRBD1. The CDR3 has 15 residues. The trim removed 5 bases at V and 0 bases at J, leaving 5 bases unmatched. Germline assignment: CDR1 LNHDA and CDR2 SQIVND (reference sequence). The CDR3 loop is CASSLDRGLNTEAFF. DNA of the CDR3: TGTGCCAGTAGTCTCGACAGGGGACTGAACACTGAAGCTTTCTTT.

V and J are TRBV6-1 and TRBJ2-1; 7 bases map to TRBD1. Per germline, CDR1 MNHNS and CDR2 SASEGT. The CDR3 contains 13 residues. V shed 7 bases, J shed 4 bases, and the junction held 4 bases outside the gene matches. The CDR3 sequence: CASKGQFYNEQFF. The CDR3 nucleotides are TGTGCCAGCAAGGGACAGTTTTACAATGAGCAGTTCTTC.

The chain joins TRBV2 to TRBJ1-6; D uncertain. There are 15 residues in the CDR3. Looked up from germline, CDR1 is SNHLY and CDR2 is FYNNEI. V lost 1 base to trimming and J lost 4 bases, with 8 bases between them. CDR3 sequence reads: CASSEGRTYNSPLHF. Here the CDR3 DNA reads TGTGCCAGCAGTGAAGGGAGGACTTATAATTCACCCCTCCACTTT.

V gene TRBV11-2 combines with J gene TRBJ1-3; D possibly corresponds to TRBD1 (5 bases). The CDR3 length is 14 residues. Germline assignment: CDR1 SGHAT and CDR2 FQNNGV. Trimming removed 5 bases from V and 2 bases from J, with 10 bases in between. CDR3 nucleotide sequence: TGTGCCAGCAGCCCGACAGAGACTGGAAACACCATATATTTT. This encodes CASSPTETGNTIYF.

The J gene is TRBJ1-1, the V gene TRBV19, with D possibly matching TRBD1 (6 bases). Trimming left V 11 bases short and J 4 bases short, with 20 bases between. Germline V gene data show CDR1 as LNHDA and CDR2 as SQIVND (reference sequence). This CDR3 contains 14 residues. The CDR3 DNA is TGTGCCGCGGCGCGGCCAGGGGTAGGCACTGAAGCTTTCTTT. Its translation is CAAARPGVGTEAFF.

CDR3 protein: CASSSWAADSGSPLHF. The CDR3 nucleotides are TGTGCCAGTAGCTCATGGGCGGCAGATAGTGGTTCACCCCTCCACTTT. The chain has TRBV19 and TRBJ1-6; D unresolved. Between the trimmed V and J ends, which lost 6 bases and 9 bases, there was a span of 21 bases. The CDR3 has 16 amino acids. Germline CDR1 reads LNHDA; CDR2 reads SQIVND (reference sequence).

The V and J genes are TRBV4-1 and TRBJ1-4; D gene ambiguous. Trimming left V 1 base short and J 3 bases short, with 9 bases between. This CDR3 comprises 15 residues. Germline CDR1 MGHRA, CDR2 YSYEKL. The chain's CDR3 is CASSQGGPSNEKLFF. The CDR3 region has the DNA TGCGCCAGCAGCCAAGGAGGACCATCTAATGAAAAACTGTTTTTT.